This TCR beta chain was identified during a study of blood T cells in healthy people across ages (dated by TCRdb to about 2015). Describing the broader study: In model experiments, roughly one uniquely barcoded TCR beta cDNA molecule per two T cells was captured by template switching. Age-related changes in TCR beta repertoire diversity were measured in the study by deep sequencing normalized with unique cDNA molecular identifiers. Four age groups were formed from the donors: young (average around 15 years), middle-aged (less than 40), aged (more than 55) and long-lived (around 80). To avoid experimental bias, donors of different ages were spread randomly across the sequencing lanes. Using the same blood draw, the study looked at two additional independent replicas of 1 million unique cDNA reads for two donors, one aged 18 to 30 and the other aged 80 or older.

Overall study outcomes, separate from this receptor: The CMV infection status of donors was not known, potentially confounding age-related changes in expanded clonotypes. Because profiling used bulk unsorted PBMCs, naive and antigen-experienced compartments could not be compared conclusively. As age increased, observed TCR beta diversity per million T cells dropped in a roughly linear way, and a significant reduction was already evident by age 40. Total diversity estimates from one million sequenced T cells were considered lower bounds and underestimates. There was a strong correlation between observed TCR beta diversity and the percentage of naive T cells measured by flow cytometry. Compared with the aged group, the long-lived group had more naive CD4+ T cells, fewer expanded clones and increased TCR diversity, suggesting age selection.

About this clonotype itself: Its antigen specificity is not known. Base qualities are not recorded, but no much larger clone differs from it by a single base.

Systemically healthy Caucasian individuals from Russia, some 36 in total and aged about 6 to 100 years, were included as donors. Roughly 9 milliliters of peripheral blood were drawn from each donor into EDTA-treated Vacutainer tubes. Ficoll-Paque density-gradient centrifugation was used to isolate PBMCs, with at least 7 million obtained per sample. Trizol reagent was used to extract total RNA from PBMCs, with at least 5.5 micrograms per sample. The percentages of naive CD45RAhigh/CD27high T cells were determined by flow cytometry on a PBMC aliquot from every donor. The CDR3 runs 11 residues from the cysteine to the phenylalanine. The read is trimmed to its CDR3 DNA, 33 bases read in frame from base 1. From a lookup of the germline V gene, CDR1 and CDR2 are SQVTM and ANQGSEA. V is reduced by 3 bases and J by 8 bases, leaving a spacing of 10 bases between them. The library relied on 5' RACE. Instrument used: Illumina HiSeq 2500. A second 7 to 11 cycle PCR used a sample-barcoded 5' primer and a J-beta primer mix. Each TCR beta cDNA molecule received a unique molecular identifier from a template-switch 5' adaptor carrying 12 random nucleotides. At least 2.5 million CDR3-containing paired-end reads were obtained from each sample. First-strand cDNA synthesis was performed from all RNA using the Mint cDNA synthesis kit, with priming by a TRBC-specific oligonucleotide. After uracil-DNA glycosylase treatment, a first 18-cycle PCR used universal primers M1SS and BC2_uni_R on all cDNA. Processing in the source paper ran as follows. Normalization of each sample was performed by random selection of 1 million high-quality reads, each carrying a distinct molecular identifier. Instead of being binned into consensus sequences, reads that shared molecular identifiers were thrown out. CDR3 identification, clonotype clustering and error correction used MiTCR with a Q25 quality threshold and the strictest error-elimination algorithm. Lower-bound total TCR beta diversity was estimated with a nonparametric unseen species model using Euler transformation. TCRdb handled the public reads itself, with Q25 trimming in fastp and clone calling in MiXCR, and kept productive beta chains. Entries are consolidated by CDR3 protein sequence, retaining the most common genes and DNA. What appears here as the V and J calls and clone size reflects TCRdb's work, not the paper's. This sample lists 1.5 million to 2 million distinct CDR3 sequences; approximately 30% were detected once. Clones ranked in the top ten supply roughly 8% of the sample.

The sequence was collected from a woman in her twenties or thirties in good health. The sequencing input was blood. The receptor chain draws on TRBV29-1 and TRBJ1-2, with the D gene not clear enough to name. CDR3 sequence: CSVERNTGYTF. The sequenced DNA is TGCAGCGTTGAGCGCAACACCGGCTACACCTTC. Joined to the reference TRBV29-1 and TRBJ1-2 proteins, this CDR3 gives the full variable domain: SAVISQKPSRDICQRGTSLTIQCQVDSQVTMMFWYRQQPGQSLTLIATANQGSEATYESGFVIDKFPISRPNLTFSTLTVSNMSPEDSSIYLCSVERNTGYTFGSGTRLTVV.